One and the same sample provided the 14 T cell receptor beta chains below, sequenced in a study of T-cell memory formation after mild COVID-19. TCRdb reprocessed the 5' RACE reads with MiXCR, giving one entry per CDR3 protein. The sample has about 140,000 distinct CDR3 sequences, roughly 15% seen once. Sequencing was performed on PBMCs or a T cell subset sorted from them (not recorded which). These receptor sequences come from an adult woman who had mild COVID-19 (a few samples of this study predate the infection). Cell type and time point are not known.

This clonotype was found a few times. CDR3 DNA: TGTGCCTTTGGGGACACCTCCTACGAGCAGTACTTC. This translates into CAFGDTSYEQYF. The chain couples TRBV6-1 to TRBJ2-7; maybe TRBD1 (6 bases). The CDR3 length is 12 residues. Germline CDR1 reads MNHNS; CDR2 reads SASEGT. V dropped 11 bases and J dropped 0 bases, with 11 bases sitting between them.

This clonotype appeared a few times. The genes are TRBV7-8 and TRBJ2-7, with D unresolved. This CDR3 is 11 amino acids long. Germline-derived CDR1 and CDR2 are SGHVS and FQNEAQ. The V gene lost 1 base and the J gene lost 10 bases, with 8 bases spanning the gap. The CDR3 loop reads CASSLGFHQYF. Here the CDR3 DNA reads TGTGCCAGCAGCTTAGGATTCCACCAGTACTTC.

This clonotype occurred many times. CDR3 DNA sequence: TGCGCCAGCAGCTTGGTTTCGGTGGACACCGGGGAGCTGTTTTTT. This sequence encodes CASSLVSVDTGELFF. V is TRBV5-1 and J is TRBJ2-2, with D unclear. There are 15 residues in the CDR3. V lost 0 bases to trimming and J lost 3 bases, with 9 bases between them. The germline gives CDR1 SGHRS, CDR2 YFSETQ.

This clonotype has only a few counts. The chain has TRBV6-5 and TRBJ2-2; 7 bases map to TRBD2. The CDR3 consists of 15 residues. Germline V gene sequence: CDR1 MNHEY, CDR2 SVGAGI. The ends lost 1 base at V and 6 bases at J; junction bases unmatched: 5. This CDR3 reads CASSYLDGGSGELFF. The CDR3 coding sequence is TGTGCCAGCAGTTACTTGGACGGGGGGTCCGGGGAGCTGTTTTTT.

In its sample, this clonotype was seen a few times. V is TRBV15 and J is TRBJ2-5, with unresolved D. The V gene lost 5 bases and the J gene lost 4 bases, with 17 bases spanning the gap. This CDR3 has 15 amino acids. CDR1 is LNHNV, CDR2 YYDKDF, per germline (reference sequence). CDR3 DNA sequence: TGTGCCACCAGCGGTCGGCGAAGGGTTACAGAGACCCAGTACTTC. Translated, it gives CATSGRRRVTETQYF.

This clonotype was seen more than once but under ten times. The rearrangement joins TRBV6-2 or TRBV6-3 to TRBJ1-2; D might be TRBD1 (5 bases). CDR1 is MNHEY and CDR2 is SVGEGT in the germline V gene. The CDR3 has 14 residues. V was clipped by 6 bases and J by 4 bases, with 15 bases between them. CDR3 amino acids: CASSNGGDSYGYTF. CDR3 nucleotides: TGTGCCAGCAGCAACGGGGGGGATTCCTATGGCTACACCTTC.

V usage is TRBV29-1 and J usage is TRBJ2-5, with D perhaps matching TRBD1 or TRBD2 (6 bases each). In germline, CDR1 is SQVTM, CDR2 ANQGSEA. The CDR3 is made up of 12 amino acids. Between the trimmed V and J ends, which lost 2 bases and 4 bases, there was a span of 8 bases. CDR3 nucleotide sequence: TGCAGCGTTGAAAGGGGGGCAGAGACCCAGTACTTC. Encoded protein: CSVERGAETQYF.

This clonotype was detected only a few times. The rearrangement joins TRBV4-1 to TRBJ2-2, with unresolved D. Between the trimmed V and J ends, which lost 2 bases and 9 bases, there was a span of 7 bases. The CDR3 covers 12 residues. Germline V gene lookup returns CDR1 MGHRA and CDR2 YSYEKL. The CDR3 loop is CASSQTARELFF. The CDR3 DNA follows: TGCGCCAGCAGCCAAACAGCCCGGGAGCTGTTTTTT.

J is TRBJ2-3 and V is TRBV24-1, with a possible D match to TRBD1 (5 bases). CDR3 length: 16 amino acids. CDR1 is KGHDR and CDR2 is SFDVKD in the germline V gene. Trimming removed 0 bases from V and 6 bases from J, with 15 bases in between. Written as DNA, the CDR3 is TGTGCCACCAGTGATTTGTGGGGCCTCCGCCCCGATACGCAGTATTTT. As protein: CATSDLWGLRPDTQYF.

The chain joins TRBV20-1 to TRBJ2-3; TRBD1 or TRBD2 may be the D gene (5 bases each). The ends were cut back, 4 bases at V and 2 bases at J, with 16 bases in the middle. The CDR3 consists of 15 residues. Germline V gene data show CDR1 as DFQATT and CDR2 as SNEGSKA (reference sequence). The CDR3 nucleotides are TGCAGTGCTACCGGTAGCGAGGGGACCACAGATACGCAGTATTTT. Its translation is CSATGSEGTTDTQYF.

This CDR3 reads CASSYGTGNEQFF. The CDR3 nucleotides read TGTGCCAGCAGCTACGGGACAGGGAATGAGCAGTTCTTC. The chain joins TRBV5-6 to TRBJ2-1; TRBD1 aligns across 9 bases. Germline CDR1 and CDR2: SGHDT and YYEEEE. There are 13 residues in the CDR3. V lost 3 bases to trimming and J lost 7 bases; unmatched junction nucleotides: 2.

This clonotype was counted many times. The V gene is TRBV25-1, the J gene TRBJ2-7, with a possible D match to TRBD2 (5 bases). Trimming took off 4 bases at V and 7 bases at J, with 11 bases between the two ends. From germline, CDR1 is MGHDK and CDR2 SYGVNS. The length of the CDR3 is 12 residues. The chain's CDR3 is CASSAPGEEQYF. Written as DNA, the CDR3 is TGTGCCAGCAGTGCCCCCGGGGAGGAGCAGTACTTC.

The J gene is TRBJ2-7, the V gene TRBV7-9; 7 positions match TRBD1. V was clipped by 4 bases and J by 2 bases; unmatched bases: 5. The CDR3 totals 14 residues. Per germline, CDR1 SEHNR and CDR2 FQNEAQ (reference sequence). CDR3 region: CASSSGQTTYEQYF. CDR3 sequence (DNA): TGTGCCAGCAGCTCGGGACAGACAACCTACGAGCAGTACTTC.

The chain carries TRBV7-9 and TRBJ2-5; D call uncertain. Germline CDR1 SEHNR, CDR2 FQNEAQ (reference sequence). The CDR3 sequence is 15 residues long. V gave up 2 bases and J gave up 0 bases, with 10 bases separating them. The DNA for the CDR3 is TGTGCCAGCAGCTTATTTGCCAGAGACCAAGAGACCCAGTACTTC. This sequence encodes CASSLFARDQETQYF. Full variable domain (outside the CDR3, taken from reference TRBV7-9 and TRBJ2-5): DTGVSQNPRHKITKRGQNVTFRCDPISEHNRLYWYRQTLGQGPEFLTYFQNEAQLEKSRLLSDRFSAERPKGSFSTLEIQRTEQGDSAMYLCASSLFARDQETQYFGPGTRLLVL.